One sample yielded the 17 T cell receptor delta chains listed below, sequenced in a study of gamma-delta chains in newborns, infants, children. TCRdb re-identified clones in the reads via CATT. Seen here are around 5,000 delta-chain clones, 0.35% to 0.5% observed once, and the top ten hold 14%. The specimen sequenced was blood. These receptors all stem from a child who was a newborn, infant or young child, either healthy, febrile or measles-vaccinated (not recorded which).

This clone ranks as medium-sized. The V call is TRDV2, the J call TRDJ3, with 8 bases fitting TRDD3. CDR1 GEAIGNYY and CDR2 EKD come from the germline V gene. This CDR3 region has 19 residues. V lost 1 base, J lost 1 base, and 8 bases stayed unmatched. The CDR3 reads CACDTLGALPSWDTRQMFF. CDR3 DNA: TGTGCCTGTGACACACTGGGGGCCCTACCTTCCTGGGACACCCGACAGATGTTTTTC.

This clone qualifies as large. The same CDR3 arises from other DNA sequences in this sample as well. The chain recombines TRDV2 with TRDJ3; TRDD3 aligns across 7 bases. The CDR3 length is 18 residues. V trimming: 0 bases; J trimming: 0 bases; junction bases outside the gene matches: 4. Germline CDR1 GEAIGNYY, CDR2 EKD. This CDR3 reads CACDTGGWSSWDTRQMFF. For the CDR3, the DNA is TGTGCCTGTGACACCGGGGGATGGAGCTCCTGGGACACCCGACAGATGTTTTTC.

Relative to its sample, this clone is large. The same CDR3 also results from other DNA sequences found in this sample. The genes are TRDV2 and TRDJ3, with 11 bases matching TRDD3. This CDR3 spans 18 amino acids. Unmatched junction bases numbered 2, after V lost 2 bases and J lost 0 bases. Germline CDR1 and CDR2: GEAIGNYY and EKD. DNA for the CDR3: TGTGCCTGTGACAGTACTGGGGGATACTCCTGGGACACCCGACAGATGTTTTTC. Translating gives CACDSTGGYSWDTRQMFF.

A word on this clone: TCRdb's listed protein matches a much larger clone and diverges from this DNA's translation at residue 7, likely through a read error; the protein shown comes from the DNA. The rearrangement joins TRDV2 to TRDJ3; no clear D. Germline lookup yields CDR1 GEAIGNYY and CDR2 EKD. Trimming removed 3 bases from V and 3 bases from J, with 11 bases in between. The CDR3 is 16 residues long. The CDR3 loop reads CACDSLPNWDTRQMFF. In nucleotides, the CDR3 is TGTGCCTGTGACTCTCTACCGAACTGGGACACCCGACAGATGTTTTTC.

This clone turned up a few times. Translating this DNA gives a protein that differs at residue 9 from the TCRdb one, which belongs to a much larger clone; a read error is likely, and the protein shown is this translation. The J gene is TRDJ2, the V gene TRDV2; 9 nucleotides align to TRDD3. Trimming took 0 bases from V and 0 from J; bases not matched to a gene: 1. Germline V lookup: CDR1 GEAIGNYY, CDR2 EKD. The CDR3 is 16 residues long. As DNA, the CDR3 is TGTGCCTGTGACACCCTGGGGGATGCTTTGACAGCACAACTCTTCTTT. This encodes CACDTLGDALTAQLFF.

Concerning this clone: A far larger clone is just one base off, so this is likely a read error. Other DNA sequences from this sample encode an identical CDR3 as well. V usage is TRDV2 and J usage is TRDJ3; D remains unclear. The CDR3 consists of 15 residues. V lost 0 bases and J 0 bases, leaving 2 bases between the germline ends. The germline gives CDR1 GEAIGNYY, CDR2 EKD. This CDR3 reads CACDTGSWDTRQMFF. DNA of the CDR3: TGTGCCTGTGACACCGGCTCCTGGGACACCCGACAGATGTTTTTC.

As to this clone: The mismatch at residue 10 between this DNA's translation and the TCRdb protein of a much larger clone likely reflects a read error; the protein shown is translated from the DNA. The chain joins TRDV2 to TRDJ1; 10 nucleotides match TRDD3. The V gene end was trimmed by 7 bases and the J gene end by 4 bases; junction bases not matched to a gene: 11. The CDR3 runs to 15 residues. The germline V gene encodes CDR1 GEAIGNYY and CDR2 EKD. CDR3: CACLRLGDISDKLIF. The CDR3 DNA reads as TGTGCCTGCCTCCGCCTGGGGGATATCAGCGATAAACTCATCTTT.

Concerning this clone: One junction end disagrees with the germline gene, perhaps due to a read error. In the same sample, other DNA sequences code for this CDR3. As DNA, the CDR3 is TGTGCCTGTGACACCCCTGGGGGATACTCCTGGGACACCCGGCAGATGTTTTTC. Translating it yields CACDTPGGYSWDTRQMFF. J is TRDJ3 and V is TRDV2; 11 bases agree with TRDD3. The CDR3 sequence is 18 residues long. Germline assignment: CDR1 GEAIGNYY and CDR2 EKD.

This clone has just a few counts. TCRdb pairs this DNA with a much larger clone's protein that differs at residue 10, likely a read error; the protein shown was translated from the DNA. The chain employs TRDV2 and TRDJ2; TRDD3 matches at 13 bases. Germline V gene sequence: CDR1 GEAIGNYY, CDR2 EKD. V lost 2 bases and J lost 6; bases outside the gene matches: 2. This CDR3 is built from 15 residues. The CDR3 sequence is CACDILGDTAAQLFF. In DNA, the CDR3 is TGTGCCTGTGACATACTGGGGGATACGGCAGCACAACTCTTCTTT.

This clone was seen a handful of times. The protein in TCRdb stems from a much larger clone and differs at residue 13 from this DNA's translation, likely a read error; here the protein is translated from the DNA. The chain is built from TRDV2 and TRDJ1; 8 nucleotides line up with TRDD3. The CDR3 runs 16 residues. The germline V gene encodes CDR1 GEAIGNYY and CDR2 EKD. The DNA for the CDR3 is TGTGCCTGTGTCACCCGGTACTGGGGGTTCACCGATACACTCATCTTT. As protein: CACVTRYWGFTDTLIF.

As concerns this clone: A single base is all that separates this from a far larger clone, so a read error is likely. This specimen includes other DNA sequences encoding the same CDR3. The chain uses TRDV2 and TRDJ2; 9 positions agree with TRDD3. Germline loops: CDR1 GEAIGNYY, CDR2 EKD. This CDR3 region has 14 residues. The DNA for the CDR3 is TGTGCCTGTGAACTGGGGGACGCGACAGCACAGCTCTTCTTT. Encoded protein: CACELGDATAQLFF.

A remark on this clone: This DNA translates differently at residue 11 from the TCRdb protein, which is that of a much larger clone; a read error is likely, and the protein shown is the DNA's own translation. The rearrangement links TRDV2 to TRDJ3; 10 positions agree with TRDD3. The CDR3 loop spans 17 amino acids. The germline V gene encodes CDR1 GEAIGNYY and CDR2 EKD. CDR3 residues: CACDRWGINWVTRQMFF. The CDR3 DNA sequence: TGTGCCTGTGACCGCTGGGGGATAAACTGGGTCACCCGACAGATGTTTTTC.

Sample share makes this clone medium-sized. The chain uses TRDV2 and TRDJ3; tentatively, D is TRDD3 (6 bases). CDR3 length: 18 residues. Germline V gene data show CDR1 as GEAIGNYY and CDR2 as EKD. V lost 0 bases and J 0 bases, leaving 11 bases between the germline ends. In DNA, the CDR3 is TGTGCCTGTGACACCTGGGGGGGCAGCTCCTGGGACACCCGACAGATGTTTTTC. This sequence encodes CACDTWGGSSWDTRQMFF.

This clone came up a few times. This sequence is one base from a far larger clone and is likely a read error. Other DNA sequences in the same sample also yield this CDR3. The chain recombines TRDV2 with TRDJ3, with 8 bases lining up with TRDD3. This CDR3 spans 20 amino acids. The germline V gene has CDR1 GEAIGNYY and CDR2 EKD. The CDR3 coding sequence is TGTGCCTGTGACTCGTTGCCACTGGGGGGTAGCTCCTGGGACACCCGACAGATGTTCTTC. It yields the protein CACDSLPLGGSSWDTRQMFF.

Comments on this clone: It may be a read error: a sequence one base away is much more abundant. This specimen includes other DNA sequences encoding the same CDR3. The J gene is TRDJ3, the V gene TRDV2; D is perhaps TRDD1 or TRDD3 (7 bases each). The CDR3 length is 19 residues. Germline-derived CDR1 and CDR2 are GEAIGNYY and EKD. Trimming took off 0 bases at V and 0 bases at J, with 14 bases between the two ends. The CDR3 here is CACDTYWGNSSWDTRQMFF. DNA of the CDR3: TGTGCCTGTGACACCTACTGGGGAAATAGCTCCTGGGACACCCGACAGATGTTTTTC.

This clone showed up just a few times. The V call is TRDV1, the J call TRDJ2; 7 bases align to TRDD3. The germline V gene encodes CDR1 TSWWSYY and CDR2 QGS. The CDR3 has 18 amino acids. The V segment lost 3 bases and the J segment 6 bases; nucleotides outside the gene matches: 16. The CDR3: CALGDLHSWGPSAAQLFF. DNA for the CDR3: TGTGCTCTTGGGGACCTTCATTCCTGGGGGCCCTCGGCAGCACAACTCTTCTTT.

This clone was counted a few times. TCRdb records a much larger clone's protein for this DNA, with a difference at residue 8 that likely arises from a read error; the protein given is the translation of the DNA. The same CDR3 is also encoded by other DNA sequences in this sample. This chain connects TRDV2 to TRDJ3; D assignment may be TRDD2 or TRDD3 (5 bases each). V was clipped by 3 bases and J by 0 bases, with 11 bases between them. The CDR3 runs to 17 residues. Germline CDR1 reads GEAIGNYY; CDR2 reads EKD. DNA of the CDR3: TGTGCCTGTGACCCTACTGGTGGCTCCTGGGACACCCGACAGATGTTTTTC. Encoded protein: CACDPTGGSWDTRQMFF.